The rows below give T cell receptor beta chains drawn from one sample of a study of Tregs in tolerant kidney transplant recipients. TCRdb's copy holds only in-frame clones and misses some; the assay was immunoSEQ multiplex PCR. The profile shows about 94,000 clones, roughly 93% of them singletons. Specimen: CD4+ T cells from blood, collected before the transplant. Source of these receptors: a human donor who received a combined kidney and bone marrow transplant. Both conserved end residues are part of each CDR3. D genes are given only for firm matches. Clone sizes are given selectively: once, few, many, or a class where the clone is expanded.

d_call	v_call	clone_size	j_call	cdr3_length	cdr3_nt	cdr3_aa
NA	TRBV6-5	NA	TRBJ2-7	12	TGTGCCAGCAGCCACATCGGGGGCGAGCAGTACTTC	CASSHIGGEQYF
NA	TRBV4-1	NA	TRBJ1-1	15	TGCGCCAGCAGCCAAGCACACCGGGGGAACACTGAAGCTTTCTTT	CASSQAHRGNTEAFF
NA	TRBV29-1	once	TRBJ2-7	14	TGCAGCGTTAATAAGGGGCCCAGGGACTCCGAGCAGTACTTC	CSVNKGPRDSEQYF
TRBD2	TRBV18	NA	TRBJ2-7	15	TGTGCCAGCTCACCTCTAGCGGGGGGCGACTACGAGCAGTACTTC	CASSPLAGGDYEQYF
NA	TRBV18	NA	TRBJ2-3	13	TGTGCCAGCTCACCCCGACGACAAGATACGCAGTATTTT	CASSPRRQDTQYF
NA	TRBV5-1	NA	TRBJ2-3	15	TGCGCCAGCCGCCTCCTGCAGGGCCTCACAGATACGCAGTATTTT	CASRLLQGLTDTQYF
TRBD2	TRBV29-1	NA	TRBJ2-5	14	TGCAGCGCCCTGGGACTAGCGCTTCCGAGGACCCAGTACTTC	CSALGLALPRTQYF
NA	TRBV7-2	NA	TRBJ2-4	15	TGTGCCAGCAGCTTGGCGGGACTAGCCAAAAACATTCAGTACTTC	CASSLAGLAKNIQYF
TRBD1	TRBV15	NA	TRBJ1-5	14	TGTGCCACCAGCATTGGACAGGGCAATCAGCCCCAGCATTTT	CATSIGQGNQPQHF
TRBD2	TRBV18	NA	TRBJ2-1	15	TGTGCCAGCTCGCCTCTAGCGGGACCATACAATGAGCAGTTCTTC	CASSPLAGPYNEQFF
NA	TRBV5-6	few	TRBJ2-1	14	TGTGCCAGCAGCCGTGCCGGACAGTACAATGAGCAGTTCTTC	CASSRAGQYNEQFF
TRBD1	TRBV7-8	NA	TRBJ1-2	16	TGTGCCAGCAGACCGACCAGCTCGGCAGGGGGCTTAGGCTACACCTTC	CASRPTSSAGGLGYTF
TRBD2	TRBV7-2	NA	TRBJ2-3	19	TGTGCCAGCAGCTTAGCGCTTGGAGGGACTAGCGCTCACACAGATACGCAGTATTTT	CASSLALGGTSAHTDTQYF
NA	TRBV5-1	NA	TRBJ1-2	15	TGCGCCAGCAGCTTGGACCACAGGGTTATCTATGGCTACACCTTC	CASSLDHRVIYGYTF
TRBD1	TRBV28	NA	TRBJ1-1	14	TGTGCCAGCAGGACAGGGGGGACGGAGACTGAAGCTTTCTTT	CASRTGGTETEAFF
TRBD2	TRBV5-1	NA	TRBJ2-3	16	TGCGCCAGCAGCTTAAAAGCGGGGAATCATGGGGATACGCAGTATTTT	CASSLKAGNHGDTQYF
NA	TRBV7-2	NA	TRBJ1-4	13	TGTGCCAGCAGCCCCGGACAGAATGAAAAACTGTTTTTT	CASSPGQNEKLFF
TRBD2	TRBV28	once	TRBJ2-4	16	TGTGCCAGCAGTTCGGGGGGAGGGATAGCCAAAAACATTCAGTACTTC	CASSSGGGIAKNIQYF
TRBD2	TRBV7-2	NA	TRBJ2-2	16	TGTGCCAGCAGCTTGTCTTCTAGCGGTAACACCGGGGAGCTGTTTTTT	CASSLSSSGNTGELFF
NA	TRBV5-4	NA	TRBJ2-2	14	TGTGCCAGCAGCTCACAGGGTACCACCGGGGAGCTGTTTTTT	CASSSQGTTGELFF
TRBD2	TRBV11-3	once	TRBJ2-1	16	TGTGCCAGCAGCTCCCGTAGCGGGAGTTCCTACAATGAGCAGTTCTTC	CASSSRSGSSYNEQFF
TRBD1	TRBV7-2	NA	TRBJ2-7	16	TGTGCCAGCAGCTTGACTCCGGGACAGGCATCCTACGAGCAGTACTTC	CASSLTPGQASYEQYF
NA	TRBV5-6	once	TRBJ2-7	16	TGTGCCAGCAGCTGGAATAGGGGCCTCTTAACCTACGAGCAGTACTTC	CASSWNRGLLTYEQYF
NA	TRBV7-2	NA	TRBJ2-4	16	TGTGCCAGCAACATGGGGGCCAGCCTAGCCAAAAACATTCAGTACTTC	CASNMGASLAKNIQYF
TRBD1	TRBV11-2	once	TRBJ2-7	13	TGTGCCAGCAGCTCTCAGGGGGCAGGGGAGCAGTACTTC	CASSSQGAGEQYF
TRBD2	TRBV10-3	NA	TRBJ2-5	14	TGTGCCATTGGACTAGCGGGAGGAGGAGAGACCCAGTACTTC	CAIGLAGGGETQYF
TRBD1	TRBV10-3	NA	TRBJ2-5	13	TGTGCCTCCAAGGGGGCCAGGGTTGAGACCCAGTACTTC	CASKGARVETQYF
NA	TRBV2	NA	TRBJ2-7	13	TGTGCCAGCAGAGGTGGAGGATCCTACGAGCAGTACTTC	CASRGGGSYEQYF
NA	TRBV4-3	once	TRBJ2-1	14	TGCGCCACCTCGCAGGGGCTAGCCTACAATGAGCAGTTCTTC	CATSQGLAYNEQFF
NA	TRBV23-1	NA	TRBJ2-4	12	TGCGCCAGCAGTCAATCCTCCAGGGACATACACTTC	CASSQSSRDIHF
TRBD1	TRBV4-2	NA	TRBJ1-6	16	TGTGCCAGCAGCCAAACACCGGGACAGGGAAATTCACCCCTCCACTTT	CASSQTPGQGNSPLHF
NA	TRBV7-2	NA	TRBJ2-7	14	TGTGCCAGCAGCTCCAAGGGCGGGAATCTCGAGCAGTACTTC	CASSSKGGNLEQYF
NA	TRBV7-9	NA	TRBJ2-2	15	TGTGCCAGCAGCTTGGACAGTACGGCGACCGGGGAGCTGTTTTTT	CASSLDSTATGELFF
NA	TRBV2	NA	TRBJ1-5	12	TGTGCCAGCACGCAGGGCAATCAGCCCCAGCATTTT	CASTQGNQPQHF
TRBD1	TRBV4-1	NA	TRBJ2-5	17	TGCGCCAGCAGCCAAGGGGGCACAGGGGGAACGCAAGAGACCCAGTACTTC	CASSQGGTGGTQETQYF
TRBD2	TRBV7-2	once	TRBJ2-1	14	TGTGCCAGCAGCCGGACTAGCGGGGCGAATGAGCAGTTCTTC	CASSRTSGANEQFF
TRBD1	TRBV5-1	NA	TRBJ2-5	16	TGCGCCAGCAGCCGCCGAACGGGACAGGGGACAGAGACCCAGTACTTC	CASSRRTGQGTETQYF
NA	TRBV5-1	once	TRBJ2-3	14	TGCGCCAGCAGCTTGGACAGGCCCACAGATACGCAGTATTTT	CASSLDRPTDTQYF
NA	TRBV2	NA	TRBJ1-5	13	TGTGCCAGCAGTGGGGACTTCAATCAGCCCCAGCATTTT	CASSGDFNQPQHF
TRBD1	TRBV19	NA	TRBJ2-2	18	TGTGCCAGTAGTATACGGACAGGGGACCGTCTTTTCACCGGGGAGCTGTTTTTT	CASSIRTGDRLFTGELFF
TRBD1	TRBV6-5	NA	TRBJ2-7	13	TGTGCCAGCAATAGGGGACAGGGCTACGAGCAGTACTTC	CASNRGQGYEQYF
NA	TRBV14	NA	TRBJ1-2	15	TGTGCCAGCAGCCAAGGCTACAGGAAAGACTATGGCTACACCTTC	CASSQGYRKDYGYTF
TRBD1	TRBV5-1	NA	TRBJ1-1	18	TGCGCCAGCAGTTTTCTCACCAGGACAGGGACGTTGAACACTGAAGCTTTCTTT	CASSFLTRTGTLNTEAFF
NA	TRBV7-9	NA	TRBJ1-5	12	TGTGCCAGCAGTCGAGAGACAGGTACTCAGCATTTT	CASSRETGTQHF
NA	TRBV5-1	NA	TRBJ1-2	14	TGCGCCAGCAGCCCGGGGGGGGCCATCTATGGCTACACCTTC	CASSPGGAIYGYTF
NA	TRBV5-5	NA	TRBJ2-3	15	TGTGCCAGCAGCTTGGCCTCAGGGATCACAGATACGCAGTATTTT	CASSLASGITDTQYF
NA	TRBV4-1	NA	TRBJ1-2	14	TGCGCCAGCAGCCAAGCGGGGGGATCTAGTGGCTACACCTTC	CASSQAGGSSGYTF
NA	TRBV30	NA	TRBJ2-2	15	TGTGCCTGGATTTCCCGCGGGCTGAGGACCGGGGAGCTGTTTTTT	CAWISRGLRTGELFF
NA	TRBV21-1	NA	TRBJ2-1	16	TGTGCCAGCAGCAAAACCGGGACTGGCGAGTACAATGAGCAGTTCTTC	CASSKTGTGEYNEQFF
TRBD1	TRBV7-7	NA	TRBJ2-5	17	TGTGCCAGCAGCCAGCTCGGTCCGGACAGGCGCCAAGAGACCCAGTACTTC	CASSQLGPDRRQETQYF
TRBD2	TRBV27	NA	TRBJ2-7	12	TGTGCCAGCAGCCGGGGGGGCTACGAGCAGTACTTC	CASSRGGYEQYF
TRBD1	TRBV2	NA	TRBJ2-7	14	TGTGCCAGCATCCGGACAGGCGTCACCTACGAGCAGTACTTC	CASIRTGVTYEQYF
TRBD2	TRBV7-6	NA	TRBJ2-1	19	TGTGCCAGCAGCCAGACAGGACTAGCGGGTCTTGCGCCTTACAATGAGCAGTTCTTC	CASSQTGLAGLAPYNEQFF
TRBD2	TRBV30	NA	TRBJ2-5	14	TGTGCCTGGAGAATTTCAGCGGGGGATACCCCCAAGTACTTC	CAWRISAGDTPKYF
NA	TRBV4-3	NA	TRBJ1-1	16	TGCGCCAGCAGCCAAGATCCCGGGGAAGTTCGCACTGAAGCTTTCTTT	CASSQDPGEVRTEAFF
NA	TRBV2	once	TRBJ1-2	15	TGTGCCAGCAGTTCGGGGGGGGCGCTGGGCTATGGCTACACCTTC	CASSSGGALGYGYTF
NA	TRBV6-5	NA	TRBJ2-1	11	TGTGCCAGCAGTAGGGGCAATGAGCAGTTCTTC	CASSRGNEQFF
TRBD1	TRBV6-6	NA	TRBJ2-1	14	TGTGCCAGTCGGAAGGGACAGGGTTACAATGAGCAGTTCTTC	CASRKGQGYNEQFF